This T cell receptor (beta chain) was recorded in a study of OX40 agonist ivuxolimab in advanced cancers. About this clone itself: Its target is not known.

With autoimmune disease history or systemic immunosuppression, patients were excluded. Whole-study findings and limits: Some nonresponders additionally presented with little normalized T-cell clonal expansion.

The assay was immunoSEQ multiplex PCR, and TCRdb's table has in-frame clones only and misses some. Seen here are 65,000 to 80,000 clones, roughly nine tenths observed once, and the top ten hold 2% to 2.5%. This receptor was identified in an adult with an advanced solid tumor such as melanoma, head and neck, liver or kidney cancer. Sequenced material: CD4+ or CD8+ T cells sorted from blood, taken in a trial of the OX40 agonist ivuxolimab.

CDR3 bases: TGTGCCAGCAGCTCCGATATGAACACTGAAGCTTTCTTT. Translated: CASSSDMNTEAFF. The chain couples TRBV7-2 to TRBJ1-1; D remains unclear. The CDR3 covers 13 residues. Germline CDR1 and CDR2: SGHTA and FQGNSA. With 4 bases removed from V and 0 bases from J, the gap between germline ends came to 6 bases.